This TCR beta chain was profiled in a study of beta chain features in type 1 diabetes (dated by TCRdb to 2016 to 2018). For the study in its entirety: Mean age, gender distribution, total cell number and subset yield did not differ between patients and healthy donors. A total of roughly 99 million sorted cells were examined across all samples, and the number of cells per subset was strongly correlated with RNA yield. In the study, recently diagnosed type 1 diabetes patients and matched healthy donors were compared on the TCRB repertoires of their sorted circulating CD4+ T cell subsets. Regulatory and stem cell-like memory subsets were obtained from only 8 patients and roughly eight healthy donors, while naive and central memory subsets were obtained from all 30 or so donors. Study-wide conclusions, independent of this receptor: Only small numbers of individuals were included in the HLA sub-analyses, which left unresolved whether HLA type had any influence on TCRB rearrangement. Naive, central memory and regulatory TCRB repertoires appeared to be more alike among patients than among healthy donors. Because cDNA was sequenced instead of genomic DNA, highly expressing activated cells could be over-represented, though the groups showed no difference in activation or CD3 levels. In all four CD4+ subsets, TCRB CDR3 length was moderately but significantly shorter in type 1 diabetes patients. Shorter templates might have been favored by PCR, but patient and control samples were amplified and corrected together, so both groups would have been affected equally by any skew. Fewer insertions and more nucleotide deletions at VDJ recombination sites were observed in patients with type 1 diabetes, implying thymic rearrangement abnormalities.

This clone has only a few counts. It lacks a known antigen. The input lacks base qualities; no much larger clone sits a single base away. A single peripheral blood draw of approximately 100 mL on average was collected from each donor into heparinised tubes. A BD FACSAria II and a panel including CD45RO, CCR7, CD25, CD127, CD95 and CD27 were used to sort naive, central memory, regulatory and stem cell-like memory CD4+ T cells. A purity above 95% was achieved for all sorted populations. PBMCs were isolated immediately by Lymphoprep density gradient centrifugation and stained directly without culture. So that batch effects would be minimized, each experiment stained and sorted samples in pairs, pairing one healthy donor with one patient. The entire isolated RNA was reverse transcribed using the High Capacity cDNA Reverse Transcription Kit, and thus expressed TCRB transcripts were sequenced. Deep immunoSEQ sequencing was performed on naive, central memory and regulatory T cell samples, with an average of approximately 4 million total reads per sample. Sorted cells were lysed in RLT buffer, and RNA was extracted using DNase-treated RNeasy Micro or Mini kits according to cell number. To prevent cross-contamination, each cell subset was processed individually, whereas patient and healthy donor samples were processed jointly. The immunoSEQ multiplex PCR was used to amplify TCRB sequences from cDNA, generating 87-bp fragments that spanned the CDR3 region. Amplicons were sequenced on the Illumina HiSeq platform. The original methods were these. Synthetic template baselines were used to correct PCR bias computationally, reads within Hamming distance 2 were collapsed, and singletons that could not be merged were discarded. By aligning reads against IMGT, V, D and J genes, CDR3 length, and insertions or deletions at six rearrangement sites were assigned. Within each subset, clonotype counts were normalized to the number of sorted cells before true diversity and Gini coefficients were calculated with the tcR R package. Repertoire sharing was quantified using the overlap coefficient calculated on TCRB nucleotide sequences. TCRdb took over this immuneACCESS table, retaining in-frame rearrangements with V and J assigned. Such tables are incomplete; in checked studies, under half of the missing clones stem from an unresolved V gene, and the remainder is unexplained. V and J calls and clone size are copied from that table; D and trimming were computed from the DNA. Recorded for this sample are under 400,000 clones; 14% of them occurred a single time. The top ten hold approximately 7% of the sample.

CDR1 and CDR2 are read off the germline V gene as SGHAT and FQNNGV. The trim is 1 base for V and 4 bases for J, with a gap of 11 bases between the germline ends. From the cysteine through the phenylalanine, the CDR3 covers 15 amino acids. CDR3 DNA is the only sequence kept; it has 45 bases, read in frame from the first base. The chain is assembled from TRBV11-2 and TRBJ1-5; no D gene is confidently identified. This sequence was found in a man aged 30-40 years in good health. The sequencing input was central memory CD4+ T cells from blood. CDR3 sequence: CASSLGSFGNQPQHF. The nucleotides read TGTGCCAGCAGCTTAGGTTCATTCGGGAATCAGCCCCAGCATTTT.